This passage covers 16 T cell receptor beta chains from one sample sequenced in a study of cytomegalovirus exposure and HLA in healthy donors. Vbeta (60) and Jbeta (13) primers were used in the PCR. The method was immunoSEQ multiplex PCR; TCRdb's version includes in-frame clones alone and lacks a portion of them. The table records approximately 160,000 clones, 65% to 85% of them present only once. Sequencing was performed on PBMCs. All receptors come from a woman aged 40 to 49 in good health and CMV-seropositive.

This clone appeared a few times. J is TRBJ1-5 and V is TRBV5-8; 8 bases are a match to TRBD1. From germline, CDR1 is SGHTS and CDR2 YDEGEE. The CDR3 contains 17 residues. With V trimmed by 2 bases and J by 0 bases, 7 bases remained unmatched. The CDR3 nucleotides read TGTGCCAGCAGCTTCGGGACAGGAGTTTATAGCAATCAGCCCCAGCATTTT. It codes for CASSFGTGVYSNQPQHF.

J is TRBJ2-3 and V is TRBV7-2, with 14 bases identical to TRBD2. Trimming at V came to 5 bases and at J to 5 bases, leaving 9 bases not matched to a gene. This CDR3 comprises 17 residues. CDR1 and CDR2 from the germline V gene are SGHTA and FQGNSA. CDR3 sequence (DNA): TGTGCCAGCAGCACCCCGACTAGCGGGGGGGCGGAAGATACGCAGTATTTT. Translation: CASSTPTSGGAEDTQYF.

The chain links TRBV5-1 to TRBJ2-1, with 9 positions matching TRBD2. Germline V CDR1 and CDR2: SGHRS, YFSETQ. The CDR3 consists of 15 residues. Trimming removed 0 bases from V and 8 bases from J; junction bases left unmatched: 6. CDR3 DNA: TGCGCCAGCAGCTTGGGCGGGGGGGCTATCGATGAGCAGTTCTTC. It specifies CASSLGGGAIDEQFF.

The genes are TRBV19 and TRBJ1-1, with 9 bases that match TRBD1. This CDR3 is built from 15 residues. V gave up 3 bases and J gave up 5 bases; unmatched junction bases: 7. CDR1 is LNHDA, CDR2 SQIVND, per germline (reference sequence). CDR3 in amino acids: CASSIFHRGLTEAFF. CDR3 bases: TGTGCCAGTAGTATTTTTCACAGGGGGCTTACTGAAGCTTTCTTT.

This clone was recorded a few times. The CDR3 protein is CASSLGGHEGYTF. The CDR3 DNA is TGTGCCAGCAGCTTAGGAGGGCATGAGGGCTACACCTTC. The chain recombines TRBV7-2 with TRBJ1-2; D uncertain. The CDR3 is made up of 13 amino acids. The V end was cut by 1 base, the J end by 8 bases, with 11 bases between. The germline V gene has CDR1 SGHTA and CDR2 FQGNSA.

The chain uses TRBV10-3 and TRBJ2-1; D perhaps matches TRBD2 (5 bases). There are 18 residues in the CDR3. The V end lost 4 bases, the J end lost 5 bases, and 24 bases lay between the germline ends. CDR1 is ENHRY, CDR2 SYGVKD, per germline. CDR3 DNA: TGTGCCATCAGTGGTCGAGGGCCCGCCGGAACCGCGGACAATGAGCAGTTCTTC. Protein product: CAISGRGPAGTADNEQFF.

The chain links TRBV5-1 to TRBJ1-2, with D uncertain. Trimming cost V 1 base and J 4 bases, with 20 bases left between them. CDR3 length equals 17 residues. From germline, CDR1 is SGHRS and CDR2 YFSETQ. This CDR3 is CASSLNSWIDGFYGYTF. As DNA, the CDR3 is TGCGCCAGCAGCTTGAACAGTTGGATCGACGGCTTCTATGGCTACACCTTC.

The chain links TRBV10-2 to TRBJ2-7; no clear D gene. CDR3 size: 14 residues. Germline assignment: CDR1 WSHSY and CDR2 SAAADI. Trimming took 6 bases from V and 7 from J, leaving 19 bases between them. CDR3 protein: CASRTPDKIGEQYF. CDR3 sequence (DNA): TGCGCCAGCAGGACACCCGATAAGATTGGGGAGCAGTACTTC.

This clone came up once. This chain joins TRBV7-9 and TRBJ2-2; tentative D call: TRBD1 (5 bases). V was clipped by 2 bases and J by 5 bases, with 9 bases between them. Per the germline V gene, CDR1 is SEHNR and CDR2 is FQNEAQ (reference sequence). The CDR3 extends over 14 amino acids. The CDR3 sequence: CASSLTGQTGELFF. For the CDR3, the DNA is TGTGCCAGCAGCTTAACAGGACAAACCGGGGAGCTGTTTTTT.

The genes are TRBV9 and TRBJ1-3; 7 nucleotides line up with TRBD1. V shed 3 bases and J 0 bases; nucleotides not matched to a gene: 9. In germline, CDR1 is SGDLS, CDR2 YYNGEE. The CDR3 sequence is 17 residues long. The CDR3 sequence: CASSASGTASSGNTIYF. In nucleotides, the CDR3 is TGTGCCAGCAGCGCTTCCGGGACAGCAAGCTCTGGAAACACCATATATTTT.

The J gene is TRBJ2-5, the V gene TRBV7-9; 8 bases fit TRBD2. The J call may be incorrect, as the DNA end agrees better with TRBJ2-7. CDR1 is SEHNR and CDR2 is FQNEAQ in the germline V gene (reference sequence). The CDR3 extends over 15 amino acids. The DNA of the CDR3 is TGTGCCAGCAGCACCCAGCGGGGGTCCGCCTACGAGCAGTACTTC. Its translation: CASSTQRGSAYEQYF.

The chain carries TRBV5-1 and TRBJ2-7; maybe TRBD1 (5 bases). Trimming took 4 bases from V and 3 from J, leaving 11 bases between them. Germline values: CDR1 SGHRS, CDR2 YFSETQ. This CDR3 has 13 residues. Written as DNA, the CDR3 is TGCGCCAGCAGCGGGCAGGGTGGCTACGAGCAGTACTTC. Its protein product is CASSGQGGYEQYF. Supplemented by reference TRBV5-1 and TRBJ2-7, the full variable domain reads KAGVTQTPRYLIKTRGQQVTLSCSPISGHRSVSWYQQTPGQGLQFLFEYFSETQRNKGNFPGRFSGRQFSNSRSEMNVSTLELGDSALYLCASSGQGGYEQYFGPGTRLTVT.

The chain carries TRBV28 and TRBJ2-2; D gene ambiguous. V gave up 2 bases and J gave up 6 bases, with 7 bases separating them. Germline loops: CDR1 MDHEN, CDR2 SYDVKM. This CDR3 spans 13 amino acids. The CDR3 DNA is TGTGCCAGCAGTTTAGCGGTCCCCGGGGAGCTGTTTTTT. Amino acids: CASSLAVPGELFF.

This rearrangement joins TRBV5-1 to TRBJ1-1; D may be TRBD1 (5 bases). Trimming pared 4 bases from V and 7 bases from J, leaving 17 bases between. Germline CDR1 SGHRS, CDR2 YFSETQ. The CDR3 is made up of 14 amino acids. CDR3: CASSPPGGSSEAFF. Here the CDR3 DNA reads TGCGCCAGCAGCCCGCCTGGGGGGTCGAGTGAAGCTTTCTTT.

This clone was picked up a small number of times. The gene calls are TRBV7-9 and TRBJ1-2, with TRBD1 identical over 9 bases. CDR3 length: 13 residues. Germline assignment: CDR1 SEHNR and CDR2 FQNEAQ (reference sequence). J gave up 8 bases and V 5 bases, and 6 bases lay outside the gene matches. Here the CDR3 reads CASSATGGWGYTF. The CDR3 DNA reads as TGTGCCAGCAGCGCTACAGGGGGCTGGGGCTACACCTTC.

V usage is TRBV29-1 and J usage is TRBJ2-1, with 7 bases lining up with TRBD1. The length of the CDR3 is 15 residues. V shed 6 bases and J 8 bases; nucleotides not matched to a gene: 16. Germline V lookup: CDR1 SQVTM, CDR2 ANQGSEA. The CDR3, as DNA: TGCAGCGTCTCGTTATTGGACAGGACCCCCCATGAGCAGTTCTTC. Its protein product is CSVSLLDRTPHEQFF.